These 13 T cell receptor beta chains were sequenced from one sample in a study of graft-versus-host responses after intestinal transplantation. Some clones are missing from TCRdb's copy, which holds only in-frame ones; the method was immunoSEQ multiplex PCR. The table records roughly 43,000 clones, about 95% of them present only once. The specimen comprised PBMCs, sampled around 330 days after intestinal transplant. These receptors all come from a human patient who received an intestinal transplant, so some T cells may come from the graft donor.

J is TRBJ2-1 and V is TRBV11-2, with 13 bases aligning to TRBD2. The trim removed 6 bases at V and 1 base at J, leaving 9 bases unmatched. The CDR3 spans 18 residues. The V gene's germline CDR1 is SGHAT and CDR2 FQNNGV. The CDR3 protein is CASRGLLAGGQSYNEQFF. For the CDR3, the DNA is TGTGCCAGCAGGGGGTTACTAGCGGGAGGGCAATCCTACAATGAGCAGTTCTTC.

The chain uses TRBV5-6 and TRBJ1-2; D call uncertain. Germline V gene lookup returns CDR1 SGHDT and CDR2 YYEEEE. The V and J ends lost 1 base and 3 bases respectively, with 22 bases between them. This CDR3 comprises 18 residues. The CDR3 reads CASSLRWAIRPHDYGYTF. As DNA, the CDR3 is TGTGCCAGCAGCTTGAGGTGGGCAATCCGGCCTCACGACTATGGCTACACCTTC.

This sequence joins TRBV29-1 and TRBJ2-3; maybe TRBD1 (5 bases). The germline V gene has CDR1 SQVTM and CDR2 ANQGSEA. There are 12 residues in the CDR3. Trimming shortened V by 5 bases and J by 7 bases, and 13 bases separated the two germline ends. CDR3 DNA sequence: TGCAGCGTTATACAGGAATACCATACGCAGTATTTT. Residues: CSVIQEYHTQYF.

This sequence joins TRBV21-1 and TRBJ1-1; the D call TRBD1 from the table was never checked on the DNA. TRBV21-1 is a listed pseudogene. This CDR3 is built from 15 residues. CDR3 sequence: CASSKRVGGFTEAFF. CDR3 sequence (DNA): TGTGCCAGCAGCAAAAGAGTAGGGGGCTTCACTGAAGCTTTCTTT.

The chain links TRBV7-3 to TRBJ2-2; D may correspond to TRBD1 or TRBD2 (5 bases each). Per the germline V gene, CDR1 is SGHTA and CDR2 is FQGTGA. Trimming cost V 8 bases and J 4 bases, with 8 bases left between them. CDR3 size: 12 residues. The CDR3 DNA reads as TGTGCCAGCTCTGGGACCACCGGGGAGCTGTTTTTT. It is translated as CASSGTTGELFF.

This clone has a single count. CDR3 nucleotide sequence: TGTGCCATCAGTGAGTCGAACTTAGGTTATGGCTACACCTTC. Translation gives CAISESNLGYGYTF. V gene TRBV10-3 combines with J gene TRBJ1-2; D gene ambiguous. The V and J ends lost 0 bases and 5 bases respectively, with 10 bases between them. Per germline, CDR1 ENHRY and CDR2 SYGVKD. The CDR3 is 14 amino acids.

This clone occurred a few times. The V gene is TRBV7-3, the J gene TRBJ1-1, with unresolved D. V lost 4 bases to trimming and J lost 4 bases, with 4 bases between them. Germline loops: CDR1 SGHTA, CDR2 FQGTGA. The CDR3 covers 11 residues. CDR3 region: CASSSGTEAFF. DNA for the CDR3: TGTGCCAGCAGCTCGGGCACTGAAGCTTTCTTT.

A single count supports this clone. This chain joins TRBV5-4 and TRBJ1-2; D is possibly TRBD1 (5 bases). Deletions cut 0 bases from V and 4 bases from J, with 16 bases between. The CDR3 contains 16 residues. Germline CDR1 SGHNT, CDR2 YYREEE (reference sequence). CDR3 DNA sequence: TGTGCCAGCAGCTTGGGGTCCAGGGAGCGAGGCTATGGCTACACCTTC. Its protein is CASSLGSRERGYGYTF.

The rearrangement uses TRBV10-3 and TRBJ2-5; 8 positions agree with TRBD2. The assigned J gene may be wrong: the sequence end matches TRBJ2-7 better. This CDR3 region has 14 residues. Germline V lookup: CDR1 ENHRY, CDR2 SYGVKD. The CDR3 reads CAISESRGEYEQYF. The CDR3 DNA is TGTGCCATCAGTGAGTCGCGGGGGGAGTACGAGCAGTACTTC.

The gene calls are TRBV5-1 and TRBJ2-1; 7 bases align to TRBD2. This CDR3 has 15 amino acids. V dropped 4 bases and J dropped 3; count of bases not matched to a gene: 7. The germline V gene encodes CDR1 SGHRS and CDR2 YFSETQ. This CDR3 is CASSPLGTIYNEQFF. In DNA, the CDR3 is TGCGCCAGCAGCCCCTTGGGGACTATCTACAATGAGCAGTTCTTC.

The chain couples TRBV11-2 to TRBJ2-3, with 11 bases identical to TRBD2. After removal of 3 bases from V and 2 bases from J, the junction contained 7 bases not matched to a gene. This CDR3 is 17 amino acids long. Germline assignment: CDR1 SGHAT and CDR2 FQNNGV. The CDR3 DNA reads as TGTGCCAGCAGCTTCATCAGACTAGCGGGGCCCACAGATACGCAGTATTTT. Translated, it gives CASSFIRLAGPTDTQYF.

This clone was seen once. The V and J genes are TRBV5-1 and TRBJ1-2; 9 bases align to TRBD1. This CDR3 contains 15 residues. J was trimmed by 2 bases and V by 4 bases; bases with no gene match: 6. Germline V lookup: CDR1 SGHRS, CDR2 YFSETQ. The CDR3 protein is CASSLRTGENYGYTF. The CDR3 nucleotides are TGCGCCAGCAGCCTGAGGACAGGGGAGAACTATGGCTACACCTTC.

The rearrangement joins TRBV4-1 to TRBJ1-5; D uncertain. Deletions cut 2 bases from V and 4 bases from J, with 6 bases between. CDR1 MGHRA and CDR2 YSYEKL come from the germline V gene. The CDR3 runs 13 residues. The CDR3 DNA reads TGCGCCAGCAGCCAATCCTCTAATCAGCCCCAGCATTTT. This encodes CASSQSSNQPQHF.